The present entry profiles one T cell receptor beta chain with its context. This record belongs to a study of response to subunit inactivated influenza vaccine. Each CDR3 protein is one row after TCRdb ran MiXCR on the RT-PCR reads. The sample carries more than 700,000 distinct CDR3 sequences, about 20% recorded once. The CDR3 contains 14 residues. Germline values: CDR1 DFQATT, CDR2 SNEGSKA (reference sequence). V was pared by 5 bases and J by 2 bases, with 15 bases between. This material consisted of PBMCs from blood, taken roughly 5 days after vaccination. The receptor was isolated from a man between 50 and 59 years old who received an inactivated influenza vaccine. This rearrangement joins TRBV20-1 to TRBJ2-5; maybe TRBD2 (6 bases). The CDR3 loop reads CSAPTGLLQETQYF. For the CDR3, the DNA is TGCAGTGCTCCCACGGGACTGCTACAAGAGACCCAGTACTTC.